These T cell receptor beta chains were read from a single sample in a study of cytomegalovirus exposure and HLA in healthy donors. Method: immunoSEQ multiplex PCR; TCRdb's copy keeps in-frame clones and lacks some. The sample holds some 170,000 clones; 80% to 90% are singletons and the top ten take about 1.9%. Sequencing was performed on PBMCs. Receptors were obtained from a woman aged 18-30 years in good health and CMV-seronegative. Both conserved end residues are part of each CDR3. Fields, in order: clone size, CDR3 length, D gene, J gene, V gene, CDR3 DNA, CDR3 protein. D genes are given only for firm matches. Expanded clones get a size class; other rows say once, few or many, or leave the size out.

- | 18 | TRBD2 | TRBJ2-7 | TRBV19 | TGTGCCAGTAGTATAGGACTAGCGGGAGGAAAACGATTCTACGAGCAGTACTTC | CASSIGLAGGKRFYEQYF
- | 19 | - | TRBJ1-4 | TRBV19 | TGTGCCAGTAGTATACGCTGGTTCTTACCGGGGAAATCGGGTGAAAAACTGTTTTTT | CASSIRWFLPGKSGEKLFF
few | 18 | - | TRBJ2-2 | TRBV5-1 | TGCGCCAGCAGCTCACAGCGACTACAGTCCCCCGATCCCGGGGAGCTGTTTTTT | CASSSQRLQSPDPGELFF
- | 13 | - | TRBJ2-7 | TRBV19 | TGTGCCAGTAGTGACAGGACACACTACGAGCAGTACTTC | CASSDRTHYEQYF
- | 21 | TRBD2 | TRBJ2-2 | TRBV4-1 | TGCGCCAGCAGCCAAGTACCCGTCCGGCTAGCGGGAAACCCGAACACCGGGGAGCTGTTTTTT | CASSQVPVRLAGNPNTGELFF
- | 14 | - | TRBJ2-7 | TRBV5-6 | TGTGCCAGCAGCTTGTACGGGTCGGCCTACGAGCAGTACTTC | CASSLYGSAYEQYF
- | 15 | TRBD2 | TRBJ2-1 | TRBV6-5 | TGTGCCAGCAGCCTCTCTAGCGGGAGTTTCAATGAGCAGTTCTTC | CASSLSSGSFNEQFF
- | 14 | - | TRBJ2-2 | TRBV6-5 | TGTGCCAGCAGTTACGACCGGGGGACCGGGGAGCTGTTTTTT | CASSYDRGTGELFF
- | 14 | - | TRBJ1-1 | TRBV6-1 | TGTGCCAGCAGTGTGGGAGGGGGGGACACTGAAGCTTTCTTT | CASSVGGGDTEAFF
- | 16 | TRBD2 | TRBJ2-7 | TRBV7-2 | TGTGCCAGCAGCTCCGGACTAGCGGGAGTCGGCTACGAGCAGTACTTC | CASSSGLAGVGYEQYF
few | 18 | - | TRBJ2-5 | TRBV14 | TGTGCCAGCAGCCAACACAGGGTGGGGCGGCGGATAAAAGAGACCCAGTACTTC | CASSQHRVGRRIKETQYF
- | 15 | - | TRBJ2-7 | TRBV4-1 | TGCGCCAGCAGCCAACGCCGGGGAGACTCCTACGAGCAGTACTTC | CASSQRRGDSYEQYF
- | 17 | - | TRBJ1-5 | TRBV18 | TGTGCCAGCCCCGGAGTGGCAGGGATTGGGGGGATTCAAGCCCAGCATTTT | CASPGVAGIGGIQAQHF
- | 17 | TRBD2 | TRBJ2-6 | TRBV5-4 | TGTGCCAGCAGACTAGCGGGAGGGCCGGCTGGGGCCAACGTCCTGACTTTC | CASRLAGGPAGANVLTF
- | 12 | - | TRBJ1-1 | TRBV6-5 | TGTGCCAGCAGTTACTCCCGCACTGAAGCTTTCTTT | CASSYSRTEAFF
few | 12 | - | TRBJ1-2 | TRBV7-2 | TGTGCCAGCAGCCTTAACAGGGATGGCTACACCTTC | CASSLNRDGYTF
few | 14 | TRBD1 | TRBJ1-1 | TRBV18 | TGTGCCAGCTCACCACCGGCGTCAGGGGGTGAAGCTTTCTTT | CASSPPASGGEAFF
- | 14 | - | TRBJ1-6 | TRBV9 | TGTGCCAGCAGCGGAGGGACTCCTAGCTCACCCCTCCACTTT | CASSGGTPSSPLHF
- | 18 | TRBD1 | TRBJ1-4 | TRBV4-1 | TGCGCCAGCAGCCAAACTCTAATCGGGGGACAGGATAATGAAAAACTGTTTTTT | CASSQTLIGGQDNEKLFF
- | 16 | - | TRBJ2-4 | TRBV4-1 | TGCGCCAGCAGCCTCGGAGTTAGCGGTGCCAAAAACATTCAGTACTTC | CASSLGVSGAKNIQYF
- | 13 | - | TRBJ2-5 | TRBV19 | TGTGCCAGTAGGAGGGCAGGTGGAGAGACCCAGTACTTC | CASRRAGGETQYF
- | 11 | - | TRBJ1-4 | TRBV20-1 | TGCAGTGCTAGAATTCAGGAAAAACTGTTTTTT | CSARIQEKLFF
- | 13 | TRBD1 | TRBJ1-3 | TRBV7-9 | TGTGCCAGCAGCATGGACAGGGGAAACACCATATATTTT | CASSMDRGNTIYF
- | 15 | - | TRBJ1-4 | TRBV28 | TGTGCCAGCATCCCTGGGGCAGCAACTAATGAAAAACTGTTTTTT | CASIPGAATNEKLFF
- | 17 | TRBD2 | TRBJ2-1 | TRBV7-9 | TGTGCCAGCAGTCTTCATCCTCCTAGCGGGGGTTACAATGAGCAGTTCTTC | CASSLHPPSGGYNEQFF
- | 16 | - | TRBJ2-1 | TRBV5-1 | TGCGCCAGCAGCCTCCTTGGACATGAGTCGGGCAATGAGCAGTTCTTC | CASSLLGHESGNEQFF
- | 15 | - | TRBJ1-5 | TRBV6-1 | TGTGCCAGCAGTCAGTTCGGTGTCGCGGGACAGCCCCAGCATTTT | CASSQFGVAGQPQHF
few | 16 | TRBD2 | TRBJ2-3 | TRBV7-3 | TGTGCCAGCAGCCCCCCGTCCGAGCGGGAGACAGATACGCAGTATTTT | CASSPPSERETDTQYF
- | 13 | - | TRBJ1-2 | TRBV6-1 | TGTGCCAGCAGCCTACAGGCATGGTATGGCTACACCTTC | CASSLQAWYGYTF